Shown below are 25 T cell receptor beta chains from a single sample sequenced in a study of blood T cell repertoires in COVID-19. The repertoire was sequenced with immunoSEQ multiplex PCR; TCRdb's copy has only in-frame clones and lacks some. The sample has roughly 120,000 clones; less than 90% are singletons. Sequenced material: peripheral blood. Every receptor here comes from a man between 65 and 85 years old with acute or convalescent COVID-19.

The gene calls are TRBV18 and TRBJ1-2, with D possibly being TRBD1 (6 bases). Between the trimmed V and J ends, which lost 3 bases and 8 bases, there was a span of 19 bases. Germline values: CDR1 KGHSH, CDR2 LQKENI. The CDR3 runs 15 residues. DNA for the CDR3: TGTGCCAGCTCACCTCGACAGGAACCCGGGGAGGGCTACACCTTC. This sequence encodes CASSPRQEPGEGYTF.

In DNA, the CDR3 is TGTGCCAGCAGCTTAGTGGGGGGTTCTGGAAACACCATATATTTT. This sequence encodes CASSLVGGSGNTIYF. V gene TRBV13 combines with J gene TRBJ1-3, with a tentative D call TRBD1 (5 bases). Germline CDR1 PRHDT, CDR2 FYEKMQ (reference sequence). This CDR3 region has 15 residues. Trimming cost V 1 base and J 1 base, with 8 bases left between them.

This clone has a single count. The chain has TRBV29-1 and TRBJ2-7; possibly TRBD1 for D (6 bases). The germline V and J ends were trimmed by 7 bases and 4 bases, with 11 bases remaining between them. This CDR3 spans 11 amino acids. Per the germline V gene, CDR1 is SQVTM and CDR2 is ANQGSEA. The chain's CDR3 is CSGGQLYEQYF. The CDR3 bases are TGCAGCGGGGGGCAGTTGTACGAGCAGTACTTC.

The rearrangement links TRBV9 to TRBJ2-7; 9 bases fit TRBD2. This CDR3 is built from 15 residues. The junction had 7 bases not matched to a gene; V was cut back by 4 bases and J by 2 bases. Looked up from germline, CDR1 is SGDLS and CDR2 is YYNGEE. The DNA of the CDR3 is TGTGCCAGCAGCCCTATTAGCGGGGGACCCTACGAGCAGTACTTC. Its protein product is CASSPISGGPYEQYF.

This clone appeared a few times. The V and J genes are TRBV7-9 and TRBJ2-2; a possible D gene is TRBD2 (5 bases). Germline V gene lookup returns CDR1 SEHNR and CDR2 FQNEAQ (reference sequence). The CDR3 spans 14 residues. V lost 4 bases to trimming and J lost 1 base, with 7 bases between them. CDR3 DNA: TGTGCCAGCAGCTGGACTGAGAACACCGGGGAGCTGTTTTTT. Translation: CASSWTENTGELFF.

V is TRBV6-2 or TRBV6-3 and J is TRBJ2-3; D perhaps matches TRBD1 (5 bases). Germline V gene sequence: CDR1 MNHEY, CDR2 SVGEGT. The CDR3 loop spans 17 amino acids. With 2 bases removed from V and 7 bases from J, the gap between germline ends came to 22 bases. The chain's CDR3 is CASSYDRKGIAANTQYF. The CDR3, as DNA: TGTGCCAGCAGTTACGATAGGAAGGGGATCGCCGCAAATACGCAGTATTTT.

This chain uses TRBV28 with TRBJ2-5; 9 bases line up with TRBD1. The CDR3 is made up of 16 amino acids. Germline CDR1 is MDHEN and CDR2 is SYDVKM. J lost 1 base, V lost 6 bases, and 9 bases had no gene match. CDR3 in DNA: TGTGCCAGCAGCTCTCTTGGACAGGGGCCCCAAGAGACCCAGTACTTC. It is translated as CASSSLGQGPQETQYF.

The genes are TRBV5-5 and TRBJ1-1; D not resolved. The germline V and J ends were trimmed by 0 bases and 9 bases, with 12 bases remaining between them. The CDR3 covers 13 residues. Looked up from germline, CDR1 is SGHKS and CDR2 is YYEKEE (reference sequence). Written as DNA, the CDR3 is TGTGCCAGCAGCTTGGCTTTGGAGCGAAAAGCTTTCTTT. It specifies CASSLALERKAFF.

The chain combines TRBV29-1 with TRBJ1-2; 7 nucleotides match TRBD1. The junction had 8 bases not matched to a gene; V was cut back by 5 bases and J by 5 bases. Germline-derived CDR1 and CDR2 are SQVTM and ANQGSEA. The CDR3 extends over 13 amino acids. DNA of the CDR3: TGCAGCGTTTTACAGGGGTCCAGTTATGGCTACACCTTC. Translated: CSVLQGSSYGYTF.

V and J are TRBV4-1 and TRBJ2-1, with D tentatively TRBD2 (6 bases). Trimming took off 0 bases at V and 7 bases at J, with 13 bases between the two ends. CDR1 is MGHRA and CDR2 is YSYEKL in the germline V gene. CDR3 length: 15 residues. The CDR3 region is CASSQDQGGGNEQFF. Here the CDR3 DNA reads TGCGCCAGCAGCCAAGATCAGGGAGGAGGGAATGAGCAGTTCTTC.

This sequence joins TRBV4-1 and TRBJ1-2; no reliable D call. V lost 4 bases to trimming and J lost 1 base, with 13 bases between them. CDR3 length: 15 residues. CDR1 and CDR2 from the germline V gene are MGHRA and YSYEKL. The CDR3 DNA reads as TGCGCCAGCAGCCCCGGTTCGATTATTAACTATGGCTACACCTTC. Protein product: CASSPGSIINYGYTF.

The chain has TRBV7-2 and TRBJ1-1; D not certain. Trimming took off 3 bases at V and 0 bases at J, with 11 bases between the two ends. The CDR3 has 15 amino acids. Germline CDR1 SGHTA, CDR2 FQGNSA. The CDR3 region is CASSLTRQMNTEAFF. In DNA, the CDR3 is TGTGCCAGCAGCTTGACACGGCAGATGAACACTGAAGCTTTCTTT.

This chain links TRBV7-9 with TRBJ1-4; weak D call: TRBD1 (6 bases). The CDR3 spans 17 residues. Between the trimmed V and J ends, which lost 6 bases and 1 base, there was a span of 18 bases. From germline, CDR1 is SEHNR and CDR2 FQNEAQ (reference sequence). The CDR3 nucleotides read TGTGCCAGCAGTTTACAGGGAACCCTTATAACTAATGAAAAACTGTTTTTT. Protein sequence: CASSLQGTLITNEKLFF.

The genes are TRBV10-3 and TRBJ1-1, with 9 positions matching TRBD1. Trimming cost V 10 bases and J 4 bases; bases outside gene matches: 13. Germline CDR1 reads ENHRY; CDR2 reads SYGVKD. The CDR3 runs to 15 residues. The DNA for the CDR3 is TGTGCCACGGGGCAAAACAGGGGGCAAGGCACTGAAGCTTTCTTT. As protein: CATGQNRGQGTEAFF.

V is TRBV6-6 and J is TRBJ1-4; a weak D match, TRBD1 (5 bases). The CDR3 contains 15 residues. Trimming took off 0 bases at V and 5 bases at J, with 10 bases between the two ends. CDR1 is MNHNY, CDR2 SVGAGI, per germline (reference sequence). Here the CDR3 DNA reads TGTGCCAGCAGTTACTCGGCAGGGAAGAATGAAAAACTGTTTTTT. This gives the protein CASSYSAGKNEKLFF.

The chain couples TRBV10-3 to TRBJ1-2; possible D gene TRBD1, 6 bases. The CDR3 loop spans 14 amino acids. V was clipped by 2 bases and J by 7 bases, with 14 bases between them. Germline values: CDR1 ENHRY, CDR2 SYGVKD. The CDR3 sequence is CAISEGLLGGGYTF. The CDR3 DNA sequence: TGTGCCATCAGTGAGGGCTTATTAGGGGGTGGCTACACCTTC.

The J gene is TRBJ2-3, the V gene TRBV18; 8 bases line up with TRBD1. CDR1 KGHSH and CDR2 LQKENI come from the germline V gene. This CDR3 comprises 14 residues. J lost 4 bases, V lost 3 bases, and 3 bases had no gene match. CDR3 region: CASSPTQGADTQYF. In nucleotides, the CDR3 is TGTGCCAGCTCACCTACACAGGGGGCAGATACGCAGTATTTT.

The chain links TRBV7-9 to TRBJ1-1; D unresolved. V lost 5 bases, J lost 0 bases, and 4 bases lay in between. Germline assignment: CDR1 SEHNR and CDR2 FQNEAQ (reference sequence). The CDR3 is 12 amino acids. This CDR3 reads CASSRVNTEAFF. The DNA for the CDR3 is TGTGCCAGCAGCCGTGTGAACACTGAAGCTTTCTTT.

The chain employs TRBV7-8 and TRBJ2-7, with 7 bases fitting TRBD1. The CDR3 runs 14 residues. Germline V CDR1 and CDR2: SGHVS, FQNEAQ. J lost 3 bases, V lost 4 bases, and 6 bases had no gene match. The CDR3 loop is CASSYRGDYYEQYF. CDR3 sequence (DNA): TGTGCCAGCAGCTACAGGGGAGACTACTACGAGCAGTACTTC.

As concerns this clone: Other DNA sequences from this sample encode an identical CDR3 as well. The V gene is TRBV27, the J gene TRBJ1-2, with 7 bases matching TRBD1. The CDR3 is 15 amino acids. Germline V gene data show CDR1 as MNHEY and CDR2 as SMNVEV (reference sequence). With V trimmed by 5 bases and J by 4 bases, 10 bases remained unmatched. CDR3 nucleotides: TGTGCCAGCAGTCTAAAGAGGGACAGTCTCTATGGCTACACCTTC. Translated: CASSLKRDSLYGYTF.

The chain combines TRBV3-1 (or the pseudogene TRBV3-2) with TRBJ2-2; no definite D call. With 3 bases removed from V and 5 bases from J, the gap between germline ends came to 7 bases. The CDR3 is 13 residues long. Germline V CDR1 and CDR2: LGHDT, YNNKEL (reference sequence). As DNA, the CDR3 is TGTGCCAGCAGCCACCAGTCTACCGGGGAGCTGTTTTTT. Its translation: CASSHQSTGELFF.

CDR3 amino acids: CASSEAGGLPGELFF. The CDR3, as DNA: TGTGCCAGTAGTGAGGCAGGGGGTCTTCCCGGGGAGCTGTTTTTT. The chain employs TRBV19 and TRBJ2-2; 7 bases map to TRBD1. The CDR3 spans 15 residues. CDR1 and CDR2 (germline): LNHDA, SQIVND (reference sequence). The J segment lost 6 bases and the V segment lost 5 bases, leaving 9 bases of the junction unmatched. Together with reference TRBV19 and TRBJ2-2, the CDR3 gives the full variable domain: DGGITQSPKYLFRKEGQNVTLSCEQNLNHDAMYWYRQDPGQGLRLIYYSQIVNDFQKGDIAEGYSVSREKKESFPLTVTSAQKNPTAFYLCASSEAGGLPGELFFGEGSRLTVL.

In this sample, this clone turned up once. J is TRBJ1-2 and V is TRBV19; D gene ambiguous. Germline values: CDR1 LNHDA, CDR2 SQIVND (reference sequence). The CDR3 runs 12 residues. The germline V and J ends were trimmed by 4 bases and 4 bases, with 7 bases remaining between them. The CDR3 nucleotides are TGTGCCAGTAGTACCGACATCTATGGCTACACCTTC. Translated: CASSTDIYGYTF.

This clone was seen a single time. The CDR3 spells CASSIGTVGLEAFF. DNA for the CDR3: TGCGCCAGCAGTATCGGGACAGTAGGGCTGGAAGCTTTCTTT. V is TRBV5-1 and J is TRBJ1-1; 7 nucleotides line up with TRBD1. With 5 bases clipped from V and 8 bases from J, the junction kept 12 bases outside the gene matches. The germline V gene encodes CDR1 SGHRS and CDR2 YFSETQ. The CDR3 totals 14 residues.

This clone was recorded only once. V and J are TRBV6-5 and TRBJ1-2; TRBD1 agrees at 9 bases. The germline V gene has CDR1 MNHEY and CDR2 SVGAGI. The CDR3 runs to 14 residues. V trimming: 2 bases; J trimming: 6 bases; junction bases outside the gene matches: 4. CDR3 DNA: TGTGCCAGCAGTTACCTCGACAGGGGGGATGGCTACACCTTC. This gives the protein CASSYLDRGDGYTF.